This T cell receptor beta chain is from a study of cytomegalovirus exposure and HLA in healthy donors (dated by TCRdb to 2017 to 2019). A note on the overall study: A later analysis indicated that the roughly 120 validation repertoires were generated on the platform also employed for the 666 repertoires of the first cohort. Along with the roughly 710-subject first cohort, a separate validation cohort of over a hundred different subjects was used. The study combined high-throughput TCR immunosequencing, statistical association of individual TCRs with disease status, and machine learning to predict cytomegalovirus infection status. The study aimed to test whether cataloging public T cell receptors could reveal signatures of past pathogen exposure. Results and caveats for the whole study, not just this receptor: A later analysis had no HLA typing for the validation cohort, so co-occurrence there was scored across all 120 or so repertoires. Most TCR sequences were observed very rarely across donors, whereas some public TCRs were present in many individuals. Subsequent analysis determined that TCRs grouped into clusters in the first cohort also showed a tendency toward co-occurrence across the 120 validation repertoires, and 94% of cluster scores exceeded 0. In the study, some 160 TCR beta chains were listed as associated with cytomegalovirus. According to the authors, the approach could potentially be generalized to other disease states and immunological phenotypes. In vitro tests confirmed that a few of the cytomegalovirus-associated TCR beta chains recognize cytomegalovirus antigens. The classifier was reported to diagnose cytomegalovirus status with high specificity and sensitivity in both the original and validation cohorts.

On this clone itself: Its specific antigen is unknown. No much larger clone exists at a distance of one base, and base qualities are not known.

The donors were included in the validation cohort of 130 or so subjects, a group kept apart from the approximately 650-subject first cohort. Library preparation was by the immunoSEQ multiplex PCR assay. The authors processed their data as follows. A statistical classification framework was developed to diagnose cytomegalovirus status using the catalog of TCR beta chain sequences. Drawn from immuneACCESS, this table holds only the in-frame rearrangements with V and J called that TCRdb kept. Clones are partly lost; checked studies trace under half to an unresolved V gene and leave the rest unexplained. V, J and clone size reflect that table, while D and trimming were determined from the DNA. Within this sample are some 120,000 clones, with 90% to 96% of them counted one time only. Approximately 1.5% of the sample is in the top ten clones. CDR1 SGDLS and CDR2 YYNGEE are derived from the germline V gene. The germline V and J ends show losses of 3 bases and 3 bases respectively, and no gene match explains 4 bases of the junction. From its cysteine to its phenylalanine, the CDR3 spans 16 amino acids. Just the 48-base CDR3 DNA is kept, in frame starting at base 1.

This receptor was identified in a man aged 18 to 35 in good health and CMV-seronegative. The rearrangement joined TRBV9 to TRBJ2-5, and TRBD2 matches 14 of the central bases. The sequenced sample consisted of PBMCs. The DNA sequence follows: TGTGCCAGCAGCGCTCCGGGACTAGCGGGAGAAGAGACCCAGTACTTC. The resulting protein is CASSAPGLAGEETQYF.